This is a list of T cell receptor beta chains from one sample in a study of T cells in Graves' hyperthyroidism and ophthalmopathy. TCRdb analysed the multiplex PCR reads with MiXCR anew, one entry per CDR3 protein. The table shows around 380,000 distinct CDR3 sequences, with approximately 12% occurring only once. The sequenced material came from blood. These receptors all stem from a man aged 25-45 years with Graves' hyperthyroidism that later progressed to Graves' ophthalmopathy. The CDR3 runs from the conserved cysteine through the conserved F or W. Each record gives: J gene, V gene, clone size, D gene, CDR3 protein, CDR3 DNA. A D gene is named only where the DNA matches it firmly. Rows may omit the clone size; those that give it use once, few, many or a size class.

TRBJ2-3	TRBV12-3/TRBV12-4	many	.	CASSLAGSSTDTQYF	TGTGCCAGCAGTTTAGCGGGCTCTAGCACAGATACGCAGTATTTT
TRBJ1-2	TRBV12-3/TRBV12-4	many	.	CASTPGGGYGYTF	TGTGCCAGCACACCTGGTGGAGGCTATGGCTACACCTTC
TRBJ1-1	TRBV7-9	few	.	CASNKDNTKAFF	TGTGCCAGCAATAAGGATAACACTAAAGCTTTCTTT
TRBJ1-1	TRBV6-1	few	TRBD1	CVSTGQALNTEAFF	TGTGTCTCTACGGGACAGGCCTTGAACACTGAAGCTTTCTTT
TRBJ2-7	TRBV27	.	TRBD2	CASSPAGRSYEQHF	TGTGCCAGCAGCCCAGCGGGGCGGTCCTACGAGCAGCACTTC
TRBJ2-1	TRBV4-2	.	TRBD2	CASSQDLSGGYNEQFF	TGTGCCAGCAGCCAAGATCTTAGCGGGGGATACAATGAGCAGTTCTTC
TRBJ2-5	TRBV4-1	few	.	CASSQVGGTQYF	TGCGCCAGCAGCCAAGTAGGCGGGACCCAGTACTTC
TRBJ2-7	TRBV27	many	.	CATGPFSSYEQYF	TGTGCCACCGGGCCTTTTAGCTCCTACGAGCAGTACTTC
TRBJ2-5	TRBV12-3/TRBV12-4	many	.	CASSFLGQETQYF	TGTGCCAGCAGTTTTCTAGGCCAAGAGACCCAGTACTTC
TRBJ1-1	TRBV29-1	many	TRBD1	CSVAGGLNTEAFF	TGCAGCGTTGCAGGGGGCTTGAACACTGAAGCTTTCTTT
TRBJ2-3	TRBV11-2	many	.	CASSLIRGPENTQYF	TGTGCCAGCAGCTTGATCAGGGGCCCAGAGAATACGCAGTATTTT
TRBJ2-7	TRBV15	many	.	CATSRVGGLEQYF	TGTGCCACCAGCAGAGTTGGTGGGCTCGAGCAGTACTTC
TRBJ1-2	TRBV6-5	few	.	CASSYVYGYTF	TGTGCCAGCAGTTACGTCTATGGCTACACCTTC
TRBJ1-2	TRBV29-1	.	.	CSARTDNYGYTF	TGCAGCGCGAGGACAGACAACTATGGCTACACCTTC
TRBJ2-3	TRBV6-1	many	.	CASSDRLGVTDTQYF	TGTGCCAGCAGTGACAGGCTTGGTGTGACAGATACGCAGTATTTT
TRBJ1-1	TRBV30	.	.	CAWRREMNTEAFF	TGTGCCTGGAGAAGGGAAATGAACACTGAAGCTTTCTTT
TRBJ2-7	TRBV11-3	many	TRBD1	CASSTPGQETYEQYF	TGTGCCAGCAGCACGCCGGGACAGGAGACCTACGAGCAGTACTTC
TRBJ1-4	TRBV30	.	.	CAWSALGSARGKLFF	TGTGCCTGGAGTGCCCTCGGGAGTGCCCGGGGAAAACTGTTTTTT
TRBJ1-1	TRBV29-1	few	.	CSVVYGGAFF	TGCAGCGTTGTTTACGGTGGCGCTTTCTTT
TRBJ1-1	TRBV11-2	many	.	CASSSSRGNTEAFF	TGTGCCAGCAGCTCCAGTAGGGGTAACACTGAAGCTTTCTTT
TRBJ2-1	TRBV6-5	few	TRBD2	CASSYRAGDEQFF	TGTGCCAGCAGTTACCGGGCGGGGGATGAGCAGTTCTTC
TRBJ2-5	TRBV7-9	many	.	CASSSGASYQETQYF	TGTGCCAGCAGCTCCGGGGCCAGTTACCAAGAGACCCAGTACTTC
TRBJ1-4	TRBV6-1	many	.	CASSHPYHGSTNEKLFF	TGTGCCAGCAGTCATCCTTACCACGGCTCAACTAATGAAAAACTGTTTTTT
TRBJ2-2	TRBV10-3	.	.	CAISAGTTYTGELFF	TGTGCCATCAGTGCCGGGACCACATACACCGGGGAGCTGTTTTTT
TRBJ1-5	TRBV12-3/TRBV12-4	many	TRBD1	CASSRGAGRQPQHF	TGTGCCAGCAGCAGGGGGGCAGGGAGGCAGCCCCAGCATTTT
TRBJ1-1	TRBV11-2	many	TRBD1	CASSFTGVGTEAFF	TGTGCCAGCAGCTTTACAGGGGTGGGCACTGAAGCTTTCTTT
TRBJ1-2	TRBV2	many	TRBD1	CASSAKQGPGGYTF	TGTGCCAGCAGTGCTAAACAGGGGCCCGGTGGCTACACCTTC
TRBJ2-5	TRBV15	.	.	CATSRDKGSHTQYF	TGTGCCACCAGCAGAGATAAGGGCTCGCATACCCAGTACTTC
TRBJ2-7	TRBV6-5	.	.	CASSYRHQSYEQYF	TGTGCCAGCAGTTACCGACACCAGTCCTACGAGCAGTACTTC
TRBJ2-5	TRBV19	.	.	CASSIGRGQMETQYF	TGTGCCAGTAGTATAGGCCGTGGACAGATGGAGACCCAGTACTTC
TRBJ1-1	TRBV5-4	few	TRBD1	CASSVNVGQGGNTEAFF	TGTGCCAGCAGCGTAAACGTCGGGCAGGGGGGGAACACTGAAGCTTTCTTT
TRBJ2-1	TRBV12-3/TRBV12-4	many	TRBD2	CASSPSGGPNEQFF	TGTGCCAGCAGTCCTAGCGGGGGGCCTAATGAGCAGTTCTTC
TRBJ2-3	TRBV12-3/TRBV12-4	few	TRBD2	CASSPEDMTSGGTDTQYF	TGTGCCAGCAGCCCTGAGGATATGACTAGCGGGGGGACAGATACGCAGTATTTT
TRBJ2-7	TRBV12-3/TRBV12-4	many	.	CASSSGITPYEQYF	TGTGCCAGCAGCTCCGGGATCACACCGTACGAGCAGTACTTC
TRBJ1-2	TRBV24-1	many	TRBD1	CATSDFDRGNYGYTF	TGTGCCACCAGTGATTTCGACAGGGGCAACTATGGCTACACCTTC
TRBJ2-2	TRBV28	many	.	CASRLGVTGELFF	TGTGCCAGCCGCCTGGGGGTCACCGGGGAGCTGTTTTTT
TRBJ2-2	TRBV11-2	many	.	CASSLVRALNTGELFF	TGTGCCAGCAGCTTAGTTCGGGCCCTGAACACCGGGGAGCTGTTTTTT
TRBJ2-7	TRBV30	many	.	CAWSVLWSSYEQYF	TGTGCCTGGAGTGTACTCTGGAGCTCCTACGAGCAGTACTTC
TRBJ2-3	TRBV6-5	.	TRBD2	CASSYRMTSGTDTQYF	TGTGCCAGCAGTTACCGCATGACTAGCGGCACAGATACGCAGTATTTT
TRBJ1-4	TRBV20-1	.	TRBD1	CSARRGGFYEKLFF	TGCAGTGCTAGGAGAGGGGGCTTTTATGAAAAACTGTTTTTT
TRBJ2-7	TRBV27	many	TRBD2	CASSYFSGGEQYF	TGTGCCAGCAGTTATTTTAGCGGGGGAGAGCAGTACTTC